This TCR beta chain was captured in a study of identical twins. Notes on this clonotype: What it binds is unknown.

MiXCR, run by TCRdb on the 5' RACE reads, gives a single entry per CDR3 protein. The sample gives about 530,000 distinct CDR3 sequences, 20% to 25% of which show up once; around 0.5% is in the top ten. The study's findings and limits: For zero-insertion analyses, partial confounding could come from invariant MAIT and iNKT cells. Cord blood beta clonotypes present at high abundance carried fewer insertions; no such pattern appeared in memory repertoires.

CDR1 is SNHLY, CDR2 FYNNEI, per germline. The CDR3 is 14 amino acids. The V end lost 6 bases, the J end lost 5 bases, and 13 bases lay between the germline ends. All donors were healthy Caucasians. The data also belong to a second study, concerning yellow fever vaccine responses in identical twins.

Material for sequencing was CD4+ T cells sorted from blood. The clonotype comes from a woman younger than 35 in good health. The V call is TRBV2, the J call TRBJ1-4; TRBD1 is a possible D gene (5 bases). CDR3 sequence: CASRHRDGNEKLFF. The CDR3 region has the DNA TGTGCCAGCAGACACCGGGACGGGAATGAAAAACTGTTTTTT.